Reported below is one T cell receptor (beta chain). Its antigen remains unknown. Via MiXCR, TCRdb re-called the RT-PCR reads, giving one row per CDR3 protein. The table shows fewer than 400,000 distinct CDR3 sequences, with 21% occurring only once. This record belongs to a study of response to subunit inactivated influenza vaccine. Broader study findings: Every seasonal influenza vaccination brings in few new T cells, the authors suggested.

Germline V CDR1 and CDR2: SGHAT, FQDESV (reference sequence). This CDR3 spans 17 amino acids. V was pared by 6 bases and J by 5 bases, with 17 bases of the junction left unmatched. This specimen was PBMCs from blood, taken about 20 months after vaccination. This receptor was identified in a man between 50 and 75 years old who received an inactivated influenza vaccine. The chain carries TRBV11-1 and TRBJ2-5; TRBD1 agrees at 8 bases. CDR3 residues: CASSATYGQGSAETQYF. The CDR3 DNA is TGTGCCAGCAGTGCAACATATGGACAGGGTTCAGCGGAGACCCAGTACTTC.